This TCR beta chain was recovered during a study of cytomegalovirus exposure and HLA in healthy donors. Overall study findings and caveats: The productive fraction for most TCR beta V segments was about 90% or about 30% in an earlier analysis. TCR beta chains associated with HLA were, in a later analysis, more clonally expanded than equally common others.

The V end was cut by 4 bases, the J end by 5 bases, with 13 bases between. CDR3 length: 14 residues. Germline V CDR1 and CDR2: SGHAT, FQNNGV. Vbeta (60) and Jbeta (13) primers were used in the PCR. The repertoire was sequenced with immunoSEQ multiplex PCR; TCRdb's copy has only in-frame clones and lacks some. Of 90,000 or so clones detected, 75% to 90% appear once; the ten largest clones hold about 30%. This clone turned up a few times. Its antigen is not identified. Source material: PBMCs. The clonotype was recovered from a man aged 50-59 years in good health and CMV-seropositive. The V call is TRBV11-2, the J call TRBJ2-3; tentatively, D is TRBD2 (6 bases). Here the CDR3 reads CASSSGSGGDTQYF. The CDR3 DNA reads as TGTGCCAGCAGCTCCGGGAGTGGGGGAGATACGCAGTATTTT.